Reported below is one T cell receptor (beta chain). Its antigen remains unidentified. The record has no base qualities; no much larger clone is one base away. This specimen belongs to a study of PD-1 blockade in classical Hodgkin lymphoma (dated by TCRdb to about 2020). Background on the whole study: Nivolumab dosing was 3 mg/kg intravenously every 2 weeks, continuing until either disease progression or unacceptable toxicity. The study used CyTOF and TCR beta sequencing to define a peripheral blood immune signature of response to PD-1 blockade in classical Hodgkin lymphoma. Broad study findings and their caveats: Among trial patients, those achieving complete response had baseline diversity similar to that of newly diagnosed patients, while diversity was significantly lower in partial responders and progressors. The study was limited to a single clinical trial cohort, and causes of repertoire differences, possibly disease activity or prior therapy, remained undefined. Lower diversity was seen in patients whose nivolumab began less than 1 year after ASCT, and these patients were left out of later analyses so that immune reconstitution would not confound the results. Newly diagnosed patients were reported to have lower baseline TCR diversity than healthy donors, and relapsed/refractory patients were reported to have lower baseline TCR diversity still. CD4+ but not CD8+ TCR diversity rose significantly by C4D1 (p=0.0027 vs p=0.16), most apparent in complete responders (p=0.02).

The time point label for this specimen denotes: cycle 1 day 1 (C1D1), immediately before nivolumab initiation. Every trial patient had relapsed after autologous stem cell transplantation, and cohorts A, B and C differed in prior brentuximab vedotin exposure. A total of over 50 patients with relapsed/refractory classical Hodgkin lymphoma made up the trial cohort, and each patient's best overall response was complete response, partial response or progressive disease. Single-agent nivolumab was administered to trial patients in the multi-cohort phase II CheckMate 205 trial. Best overall response was determined by an independent review committee according to the 2007 International Working Group response criteria. Trial PBMCs were collected immediately before nivolumab initiation (C1D1) and during therapy at cycle 2 day 1 and cycle 4 day 1. Peripheral blood was collected in 8 mL Vacutainer Cell Preparation Tubes, from which PBMCs were isolated by centrifugation and then cryopreserved.

The CDR3, cysteine through phenylalanine, is 13 amino acids long. Only the CDR3 region is kept as DNA, spanning 39 bases read in frame from base 1. CDR1 and CDR2, looked up from the germline V gene, are SQVTM and ANQGSEA. V and J are trimmed by 6 bases and 6 bases, and the gene matches miss 6 bases of the junction. The Qiagen DNeasy kit was used to extract genomic DNA from unsorted PBMCs and from the negatively selected CD4+ and CD8+ fractions. Using primers that anneal to V and J segments, immunoSEQ multiplex PCR amplified the TCR beta CDR3 regions. Amplification bias was minimized using a synthetic immune receptor repertoire, and residual bias was removed computationally after sequencing. The published analysis was carried out like this. Custom Python scripts were used to quantify repertoire diversity as the Shannon entropy index. Unsorted, CD4+ and CD8+ repertoires were analyzed separately, except in combined analyses where CD4+ and CD8+ sequences were merged in silico. A clone counted as expanded when the clone's frequency after treatment rose at least 2-fold relative to C1D1, and clones undetected at baseline were given a pseudocount of 0.5. Singleton clones were defined as clones with 0 or 1 copy at C1D1, and non-singleton clones were defined as clones with 2 or more copies. Clones expanded in unsorted samples were assigned a CD4+, CD8+ or unknown annotation through matching of protein sequences in sorted samples from the same patient. Wilcoxon tests on paired samples were used to test diversity changes from C1D1 to C4D1. The immuneACCESS repertoire file appears here via TCRdb, limited to in-frame rearrangements. These files lack a portion of the clones; in checked studies, under half of the deficit traces to unresolved V genes, and the cause of the others is not known. V and J calls plus clone size are reproduced from that table; the DNA served to infer D and trimming. Within this sample are roughly 19,000 clones, with 65% to 90% of them counted one time only. The ten largest clonotypes hold 24% of the sample.

This chain joins TRBV29-1 to TRBJ2-1, and 9 bases in between align with TRBD1. The clonotype originates from a human donor with classical Hodgkin lymphoma. Sample: peripheral blood mononuclear cells (PBMCs), taken at baseline. The DNA reads TGCAGCGTGGGACAGGGTTTAAGCAATGAGCAGTTCTTC. This codes for CSVGQGLSNEQFF.